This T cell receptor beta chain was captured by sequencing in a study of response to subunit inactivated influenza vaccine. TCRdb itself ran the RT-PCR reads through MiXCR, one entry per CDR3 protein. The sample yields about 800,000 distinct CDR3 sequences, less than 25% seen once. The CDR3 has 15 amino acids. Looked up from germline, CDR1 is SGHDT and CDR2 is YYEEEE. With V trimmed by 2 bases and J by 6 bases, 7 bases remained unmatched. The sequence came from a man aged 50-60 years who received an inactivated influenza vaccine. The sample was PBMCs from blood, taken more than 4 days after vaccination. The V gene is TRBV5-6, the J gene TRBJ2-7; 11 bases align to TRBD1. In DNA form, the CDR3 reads TGTGCCAGCAGCTTTGGCTCGGGACAGGGGGTCGAGCAGTACTTC. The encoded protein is CASSFGSGQGVEQYF.